The clone carrying this T cell receptor (beta chain) has a single count. Its antigen is unidentified. PCR amplification relied on 60 Vbeta primers (plus 13 Jbeta primers). Generated by immunoSEQ multiplex PCR, the TCRdb table keeps only in-frame clones and is missing some. The sample includes approximately 150,000 clones, approximately 84% of them seen just once. The data were taken from a study of cytomegalovirus exposure and HLA in healthy donors. Study observations and caveats: Rare TCR sequences dominated, though some public TCRs recurred in many donors. Among TCR beta chains of equal frequency, HLA-associated ones were more clonally expanded in a later analysis. In all likelihood, a cluster of highly shared sequence variants was a sequencing artifact.

Donors likely had unrecorded immune exposures despite being nominally healthy when sampled. The V and J ends lost 6 bases and 4 bases, in that order; junction bases with no gene match: 12. The germline gives CDR1 LNHDA, CDR2 SQIVND (reference sequence). The CDR3 has 16 amino acids. Sequencing was done on a sample of PBMCs. This receptor was obtained from a young man in good health and CMV-seronegative. The chain joins TRBV19 to TRBJ1-5, with 7 bases that match TRBD1. CDR3 coding DNA: TGTGCCAGTAGGTCCGGACCGGGACAGAAGAATCAGCCCCAGCATTTT. It encodes CASRSGPGQKNQPQHF.